This T cell receptor beta chain was captured by sequencing in a study of blood T cell repertoires in COVID-19. Across the whole study: Material from acute and convalescent COVID-19 was sourced from the United States, Italy and Spain.

The CDR3 consists of 12 residues. The germline V gene has CDR1 LNHDA and CDR2 SQIVND (reference sequence). Germline trimming cut 9 bases from V and 6 bases from J; bases unmatched to any gene: 1. Here immunoSEQ multiplex PCR was the method, and the copy in TCRdb shows in-frame clones only, minus some. Of some 120,000 clones listed, about 80% are singletons. Material for sequencing was peripheral blood. This clonotype was sampled from a woman between 45 and 60 years old with acute or convalescent COVID-19. The V gene is TRBV19, the J gene TRBJ2-4; 11 nucleotides line up with TRBD2. The CDR3 DNA is TGTGCCAGCGGGACTAGCGGAAACATTCAGTACTTC. Residues: CASGTSGNIQYF.